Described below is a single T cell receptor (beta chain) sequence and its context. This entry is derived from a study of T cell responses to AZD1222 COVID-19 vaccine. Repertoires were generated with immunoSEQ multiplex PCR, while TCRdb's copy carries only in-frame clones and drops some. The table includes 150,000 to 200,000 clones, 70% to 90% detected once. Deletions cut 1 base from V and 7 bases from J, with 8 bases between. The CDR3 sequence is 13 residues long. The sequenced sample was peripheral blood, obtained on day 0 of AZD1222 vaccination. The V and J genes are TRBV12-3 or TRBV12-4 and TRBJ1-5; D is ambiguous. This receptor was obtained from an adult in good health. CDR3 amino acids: CASSLVGGQPQHF. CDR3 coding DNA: TGTGCCAGCAGTTTAGTGGGAGGACAGCCCCAGCATTTT.